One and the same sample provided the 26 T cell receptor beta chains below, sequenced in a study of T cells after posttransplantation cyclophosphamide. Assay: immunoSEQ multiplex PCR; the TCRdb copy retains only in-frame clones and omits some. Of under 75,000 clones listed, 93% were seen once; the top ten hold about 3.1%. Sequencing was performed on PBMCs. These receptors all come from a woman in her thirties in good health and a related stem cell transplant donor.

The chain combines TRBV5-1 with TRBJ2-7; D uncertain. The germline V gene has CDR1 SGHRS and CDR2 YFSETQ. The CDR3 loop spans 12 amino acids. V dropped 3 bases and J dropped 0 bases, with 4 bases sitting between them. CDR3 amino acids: CASSSGSYEQYF. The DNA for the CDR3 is TGCGCCAGCAGCTCGGGCTCCTACGAGCAGTACTTC.

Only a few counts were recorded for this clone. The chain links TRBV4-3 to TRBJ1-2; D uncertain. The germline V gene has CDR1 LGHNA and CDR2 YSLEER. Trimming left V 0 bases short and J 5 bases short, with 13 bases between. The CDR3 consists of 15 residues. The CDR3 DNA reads TGCGCCAGCAGCCAAGAAGGGCAGGTAGTTTATGGCTACACCTTC. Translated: CASSQEGQVVYGYTF.

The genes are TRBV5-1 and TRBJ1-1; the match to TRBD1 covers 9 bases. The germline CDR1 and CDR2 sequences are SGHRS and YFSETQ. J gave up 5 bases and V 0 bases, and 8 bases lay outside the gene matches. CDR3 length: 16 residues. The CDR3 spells CASSLGGTGIRTEAFF. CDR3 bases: TGCGCCAGCAGCTTGGGTGGGACAGGGATTAGGACTGAAGCTTTCTTT.

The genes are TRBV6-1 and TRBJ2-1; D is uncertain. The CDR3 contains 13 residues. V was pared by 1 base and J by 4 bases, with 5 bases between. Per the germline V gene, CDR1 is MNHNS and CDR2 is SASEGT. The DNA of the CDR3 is TGTGCCAGCAGTGAAGGATGGTACAATGAGCAGTTCTTC. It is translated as CASSEGWYNEQFF.

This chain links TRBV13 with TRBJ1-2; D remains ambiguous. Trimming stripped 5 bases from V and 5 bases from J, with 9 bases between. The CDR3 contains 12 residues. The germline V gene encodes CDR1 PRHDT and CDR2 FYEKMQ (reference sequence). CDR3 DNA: TGTGCCAGCAGCCAGGACCTGTATGGCTACACCTTC. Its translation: CASSQDLYGYTF.

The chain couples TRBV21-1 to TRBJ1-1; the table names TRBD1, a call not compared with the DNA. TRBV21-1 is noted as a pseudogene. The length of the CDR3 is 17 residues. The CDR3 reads CASSKGFCGQMNTEAFF. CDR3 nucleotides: TGTGCCAGCAGCAAAGGTTTTTGCGGACAGATGAACACTGAAGCTTTCTTT.

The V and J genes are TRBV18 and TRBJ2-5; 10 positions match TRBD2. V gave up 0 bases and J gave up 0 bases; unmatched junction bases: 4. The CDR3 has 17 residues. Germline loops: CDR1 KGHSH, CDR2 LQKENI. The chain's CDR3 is CASSPPNSGGNQETQYF. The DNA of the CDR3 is TGTGCCAGCTCACCACCAAATAGCGGGGGGAACCAAGAGACCCAGTACTTC. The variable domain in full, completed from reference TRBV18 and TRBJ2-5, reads NAGVMQNPRHLVRRRGQEARLRCSPMKGHSHVYWYRQLPEEGLKFMVYLQKENIIDESGMPKERFSAEFPKEGPSILRIQQVVRGDSAAYFCASSPPNSGGNQETQYFGPGTRLLVL.

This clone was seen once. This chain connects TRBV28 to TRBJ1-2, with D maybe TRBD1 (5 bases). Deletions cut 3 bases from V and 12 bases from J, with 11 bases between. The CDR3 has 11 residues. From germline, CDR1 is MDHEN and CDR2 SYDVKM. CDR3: CASSFSGADTF. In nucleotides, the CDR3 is TGTGCCAGCAGTTTTTCCGGGGCGGACACCTTC.

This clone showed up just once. The CDR3 nucleotides read TGTGCCAGCAGCCCATACGGGGCGAACACTGAAGCTTTCTTT. The encoded protein is CASSPYGANTEAFF. The chain carries TRBV5-4 and TRBJ1-1; possibly TRBD1 for D (5 bases). CDR1 SGHNT and CDR2 YYREEE come from the germline V gene (reference sequence). Trimming took off 4 bases at V and 1 base at J, with 11 bases between the two ends. The CDR3 contains 14 residues.

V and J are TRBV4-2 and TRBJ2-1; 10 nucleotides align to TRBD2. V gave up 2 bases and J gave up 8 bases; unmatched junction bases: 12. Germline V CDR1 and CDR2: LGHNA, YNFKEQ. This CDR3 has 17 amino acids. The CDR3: CASSQSAPSGGGDEQFF. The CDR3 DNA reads TGTGCCAGCAGCCAAAGTGCCCCTAGCGGGGGTGGGGATGAGCAGTTCTTC.

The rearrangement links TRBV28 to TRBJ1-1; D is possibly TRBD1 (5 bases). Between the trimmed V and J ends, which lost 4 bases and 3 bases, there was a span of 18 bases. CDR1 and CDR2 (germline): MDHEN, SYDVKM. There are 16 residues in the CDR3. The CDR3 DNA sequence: TGTGCCAGCAGTTCCCTCAGAGGTAGGGGAGACACTGAAGCTTTCTTT. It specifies CASSSLRGRGDTEAFF.

For the CDR3, the DNA is TGTGCCAGTAGTAGAGACAGGGTCGGTGGCTACACCTTC. Translated: CASSRDRVGGYTF. The chain recombines TRBV19 with TRBJ1-2, with 7 bases identical to TRBD1. J gave up 7 bases and V 4 bases, and 6 bases lay outside the gene matches. Germline V CDR1 and CDR2: LNHDA, SQIVND (reference sequence). CDR3 size: 13 residues.

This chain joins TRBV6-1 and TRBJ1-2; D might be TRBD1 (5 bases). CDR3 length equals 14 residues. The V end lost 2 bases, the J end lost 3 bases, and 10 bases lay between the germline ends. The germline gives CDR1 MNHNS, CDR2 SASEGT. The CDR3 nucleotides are TGTGCCAGCAGTGAAATCGGGGGGGACTATGGCTACACCTTC. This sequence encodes CASSEIGGDYGYTF.

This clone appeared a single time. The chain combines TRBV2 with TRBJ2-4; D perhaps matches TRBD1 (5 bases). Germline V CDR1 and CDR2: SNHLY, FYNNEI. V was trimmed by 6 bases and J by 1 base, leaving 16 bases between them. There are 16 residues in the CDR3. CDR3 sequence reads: CASRAQGIGAKNIQYF. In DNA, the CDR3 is TGTGCCAGCAGAGCGCAGGGAATTGGGGCCAAAAACATTCAGTACTTC. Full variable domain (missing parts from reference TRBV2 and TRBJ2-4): EPEVTQTPSHQVTQMGQEVILRCVPISNHLYFYWYRQILGQKVEFLVSFYNNEISEKSEIFDDQFSVERPDGSNFTLKIRSTKLEDSAMYFCASRAQGIGAKNIQYFGAGTRLSVL.

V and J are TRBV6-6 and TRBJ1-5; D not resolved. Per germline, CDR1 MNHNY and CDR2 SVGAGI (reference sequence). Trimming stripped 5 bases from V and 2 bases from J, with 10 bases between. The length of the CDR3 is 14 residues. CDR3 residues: CASSNGEGNQPQHF. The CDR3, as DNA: TGTGCCAGCAGTAACGGCGAGGGCAATCAGCCCCAGCATTTT.

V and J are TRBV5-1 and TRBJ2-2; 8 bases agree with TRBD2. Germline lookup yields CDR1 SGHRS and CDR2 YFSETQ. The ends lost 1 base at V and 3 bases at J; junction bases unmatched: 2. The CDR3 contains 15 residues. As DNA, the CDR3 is TGCGCCAGCAGCTTGACTAGCGGATACACCGGGGAGCTGTTTTTT. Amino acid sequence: CASSLTSGYTGELFF.

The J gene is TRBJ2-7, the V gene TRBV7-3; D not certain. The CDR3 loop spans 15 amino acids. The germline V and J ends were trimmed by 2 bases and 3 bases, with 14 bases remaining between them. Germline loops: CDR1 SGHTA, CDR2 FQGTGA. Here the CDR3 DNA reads TGTGCCAGCAGCTTAGTACCCGGTGTCGGCTACGAGCAGTACTTC. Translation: CASSLVPGVGYEQYF. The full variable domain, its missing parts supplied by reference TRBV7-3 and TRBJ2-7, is GAGVSQTPSNKVTEKGKYVELRCDPISGHTALYWYRQSLGQGPEFLIYFQGTGAADDSGLPNDRFFAVRPEGSVSTLKIQRTERGDSAVYLCASSLVPGVGYEQYFGPGTRLTVT.

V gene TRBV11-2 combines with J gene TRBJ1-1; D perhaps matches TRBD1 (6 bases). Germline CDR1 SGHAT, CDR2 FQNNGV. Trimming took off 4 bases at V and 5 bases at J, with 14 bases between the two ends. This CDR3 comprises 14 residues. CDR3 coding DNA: TGTGCCAGCAGCTCACCAGGGGATTTGACTGAAGCTTTCTTT. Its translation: CASSSPGDLTEAFF.

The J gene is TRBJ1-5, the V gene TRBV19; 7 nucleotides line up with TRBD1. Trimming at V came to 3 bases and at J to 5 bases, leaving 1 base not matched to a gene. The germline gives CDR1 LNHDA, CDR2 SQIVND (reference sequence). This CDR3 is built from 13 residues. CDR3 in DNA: TGTGCCAGTAGTATGGGGACAGATCAGCCCCAGCATTTT. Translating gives CASSMGTDQPQHF.

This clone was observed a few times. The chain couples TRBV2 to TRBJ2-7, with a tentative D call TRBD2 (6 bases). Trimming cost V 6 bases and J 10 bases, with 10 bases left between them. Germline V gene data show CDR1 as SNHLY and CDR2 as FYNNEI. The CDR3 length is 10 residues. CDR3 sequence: CASSAGNQYF. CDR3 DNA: TGTGCCAGCAGCGCGGGGAACCAGTACTTC.

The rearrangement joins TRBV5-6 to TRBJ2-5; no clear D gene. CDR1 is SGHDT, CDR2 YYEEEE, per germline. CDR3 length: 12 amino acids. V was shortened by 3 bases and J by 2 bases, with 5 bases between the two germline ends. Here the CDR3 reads CASSSLQETQYF. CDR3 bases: TGTGCCAGCAGCTCCCTTCAAGAGACCCAGTACTTC. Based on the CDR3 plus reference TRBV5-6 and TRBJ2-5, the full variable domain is DAGVTQSPTHLIKTRGQQVTLRCSPKSGHDTVSWYQQALGQGPQFIFQYYEEEERQRGNFPDRFSGHQFPNYSSELNVNALLLGDSALYLCASSSLQETQYFGPGTRLLVL.

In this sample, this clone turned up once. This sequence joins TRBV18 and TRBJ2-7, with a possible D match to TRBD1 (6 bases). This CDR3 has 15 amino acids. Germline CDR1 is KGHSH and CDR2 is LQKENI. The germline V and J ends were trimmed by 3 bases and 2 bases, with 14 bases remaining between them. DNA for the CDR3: TGTGCCAGCTCACCCCTTGGGACACCTGCCTACGAGCAGTACTTC. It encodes CASSPLGTPAYEQYF. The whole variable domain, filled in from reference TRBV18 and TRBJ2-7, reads NAGVMQNPRHLVRRRGQEARLRCSPMKGHSHVYWYRQLPEEGLKFMVYLQKENIIDESGMPKERFSAEFPKEGPSILRIQQVVRGDSAAYFCASSPLGTPAYEQYFGPGTRLTVT.

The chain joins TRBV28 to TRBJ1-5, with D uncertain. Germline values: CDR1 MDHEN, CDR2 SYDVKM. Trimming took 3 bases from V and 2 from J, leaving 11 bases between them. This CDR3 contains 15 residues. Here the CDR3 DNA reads TGTGCCAGCAGTTTCTTACATTTGGGCAATCAGCCCCAGCATTTT. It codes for CASSFLHLGNQPQHF.

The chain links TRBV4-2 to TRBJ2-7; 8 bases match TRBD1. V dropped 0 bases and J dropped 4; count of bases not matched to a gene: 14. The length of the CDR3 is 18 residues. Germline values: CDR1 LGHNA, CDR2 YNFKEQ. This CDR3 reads CASSQEYPGRGLSYEQYF. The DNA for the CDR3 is TGTGCCAGCAGCCAAGAGTATCCTGGCAGGGGGCTGTCTTACGAGCAGTACTTC.

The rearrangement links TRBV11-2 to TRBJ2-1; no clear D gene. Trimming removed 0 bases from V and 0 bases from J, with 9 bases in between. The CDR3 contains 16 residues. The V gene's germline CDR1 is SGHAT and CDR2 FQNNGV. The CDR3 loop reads CASSLDSLSSYNEQFF. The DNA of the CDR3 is TGTGCCAGCAGCTTAGATTCTCTGAGCTCCTACAATGAGCAGTTCTTC.

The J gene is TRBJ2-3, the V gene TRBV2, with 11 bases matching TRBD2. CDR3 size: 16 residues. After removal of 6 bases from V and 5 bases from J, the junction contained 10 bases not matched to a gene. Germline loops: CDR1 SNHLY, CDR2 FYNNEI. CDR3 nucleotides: TGTGCCAGCAGCCAGGGACTAGCGGAGATGGTAGATACGCAGTATTTT. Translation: CASSQGLAEMVDTQYF. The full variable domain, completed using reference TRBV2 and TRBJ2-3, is EPEVTQTPSHQVTQMGQEVILRCVPISNHLYFYWYRQILGQKVEFLVSFYNNEISEKSEIFDDQFSVERPDGSNFTLKIRSTKLEDSAMYFCASSQGLAEMVDTQYFGPGTRLTVL.